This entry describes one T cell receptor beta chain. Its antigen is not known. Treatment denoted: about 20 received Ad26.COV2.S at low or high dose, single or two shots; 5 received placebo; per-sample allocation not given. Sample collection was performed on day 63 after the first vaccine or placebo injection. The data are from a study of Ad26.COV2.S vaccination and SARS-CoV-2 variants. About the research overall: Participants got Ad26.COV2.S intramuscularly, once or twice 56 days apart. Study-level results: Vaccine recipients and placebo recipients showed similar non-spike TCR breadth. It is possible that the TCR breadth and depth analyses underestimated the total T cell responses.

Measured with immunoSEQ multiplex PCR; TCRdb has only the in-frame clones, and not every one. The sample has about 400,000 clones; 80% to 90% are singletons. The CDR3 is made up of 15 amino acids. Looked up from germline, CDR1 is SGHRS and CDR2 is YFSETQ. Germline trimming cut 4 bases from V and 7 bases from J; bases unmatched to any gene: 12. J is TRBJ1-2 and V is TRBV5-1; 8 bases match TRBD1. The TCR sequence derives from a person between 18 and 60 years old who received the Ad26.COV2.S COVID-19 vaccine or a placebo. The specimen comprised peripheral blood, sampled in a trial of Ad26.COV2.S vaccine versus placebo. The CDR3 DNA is TGCGCCAGCAGCCCAAGGACAGGGCTGGGGAGTGGCTACACCTTC. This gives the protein CASSPRTGLGSGYTF.